One and the same sample provided the 22 T cell receptor beta chains below, sequenced in a study of blood T cell repertoires in COVID-19 (dated by TCRdb to 2020 to 2021). The receptor library was made with the immunoSEQ multiplex PCR assay. TCRdb carries this immuneACCESS record with in-frame sequences only. Its versions omit some clonotypes, under half of them owing to an unresolved V gene in the studies checked, with the rest unexplained. This sample is represented by around 100,000 clones; approximately 92% of them were singletons. 5.7% of the sample belongs to the ten largest clones. What was sequenced was peripheral blood. The origin of the receptors is a man aged 45 to 65 with active COVID-19.

The chain links TRBV5-1 to TRBJ2-3; maybe TRBD2 (6 bases). V gave up 0 bases and J gave up 0 bases, with 17 bases separating them. CDR1 and CDR2 (germline): SGHRS, YFSETQ. The CDR3 spans 18 residues. The CDR3 coding sequence is TGCGCCAGCAGCTTGGGCCCGGGACTCGTACCTAGCACAGATACGCAGTATTTT. Residues: CASSLGPGLVPSTDTQYF.

The genes are TRBV5-1 and TRBJ2-2, with TRBD1 as a possible D gene (5 bases). The length of the CDR3 is 14 residues. Germline CDR1 and CDR2: SGHRS and YFSETQ. V lost 4 bases, J lost 7 bases, and 14 bases lay in between. The CDR3 protein is CASSPEGVGGELFF. The CDR3, as DNA: TGCGCCAGCAGCCCAGAAGGGGTGGGCGGGGAGCTGTTTTTT. The full variable domain, with the rest looked up from reference TRBV5-1 and TRBJ2-2, is KAGVTQTPRYLIKTRGQQVTLSCSPISGHRSVSWYQQTPGQGLQFLFEYFSETQRNKGNFPGRFSGRQFSNSRSEMNVSTLELGDSALYLCASSPEGVGGELFFGEGSRLTVL.

The chain has TRBV3-1 (or the pseudogene TRBV3-2) and TRBJ2-4; 10 bases match TRBD2. Germline assignment: CDR1 LGHDT and CDR2 YNNKEL (reference sequence). With V trimmed by 4 bases and J by 8 bases, 11 bases remained unmatched. The CDR3 has 16 residues. The CDR3 spells CASSRLIAGGVDIQYF. Written as DNA, the CDR3 is TGTGCCAGCAGCCGCCTAATAGCGGGAGGAGTAGACATTCAGTACTTC.

The chain links TRBV6-5 to TRBJ1-1, with D possibly TRBD1 on 5 matching bases. Between the trimmed V and J ends, which lost 2 bases and 1 base, there was a span of 11 bases. This CDR3 has 15 amino acids. Germline V gene lookup returns CDR1 MNHEY and CDR2 SVGAGI. The CDR3 is CASSYRGLTNTEAFF. CDR3 DNA: TGTGCCAGCAGTTACAGGGGCCTTACGAACACTGAAGCTTTCTTT.

The V call is TRBV9, the J call TRBJ2-3; D might be TRBD2 (5 bases). Germline CDR1 and CDR2: SGDLS and YYNGEE. The V end lost 4 bases, the J end lost 2 bases, and 14 bases lay between the germline ends. The CDR3 spans 15 residues. The CDR3 bases are TGTGCCAGCAGCCCAGACGACGGGGACACAGATACGCAGTATTTT. Amino acid sequence: CASSPDDGDTDTQYF.

The CDR3 sequence is CASSLQETNTEAFF. The CDR3, as DNA: TGTGCCAGTAGCTTACAGGAAACGAACACTGAAGCTTTCTTT. This chain uses TRBV19 with TRBJ1-1, with D possibly being TRBD1 (5 bases). Germline V gene data show CDR1 as LNHDA and CDR2 as SQIVND (reference sequence). The CDR3 sequence is 14 residues long. Trimming removed 6 bases from V and 1 base from J, with 12 bases in between.

This clone turned up a few times. The chain joins TRBV4-1 to TRBJ1-6; D is uncertain. CDR3 length: 16 amino acids. Germline values: CDR1 MGHRA, CDR2 YSYEKL. V was trimmed by 0 bases and J by 7 bases, leaving 13 bases between them. CDR3 residues: CASSQEVSSRNSPLHF. The DNA for the CDR3 is TGCGCCAGCAGCCAAGAGGTTTCATCCAGGAATTCACCCCTCCACTTT.

This sequence joins TRBV6-5 and TRBJ2-6, with a tentative D call TRBD1 (6 bases). The CDR3 covers 15 residues. Germline lookup yields CDR1 MNHEY and CDR2 SVGAGI. The germline V and J ends were trimmed by 4 bases and 4 bases, with 11 bases remaining between them. The CDR3 reads CASSLGGAGANVLTF. CDR3 coding DNA: TGTGCCAGCAGTTTAGGGGGTGCAGGGGCCAACGTCCTGACTTTC.

This chain joins TRBV27 and TRBJ1-6; 10 nucleotides line up with TRBD1. V dropped 5 bases and J dropped 9; count of bases not matched to a gene: 7. The CDR3 is 15 residues long. CDR1 is MNHEY, CDR2 SMNVEV, per germline (reference sequence). CDR3 in amino acids: CASSIEGQGSSPLHF. CDR3 DNA: TGTGCCAGCAGTATAGAGGGACAGGGGAGTTCACCCCTCCACTTT.

The CDR3 here is CASSLSGGGGTEAFF. In DNA form, the CDR3 reads TGTGCCAGCAGTTTATCCGGGGGGGGAGGCACTGAAGCTTTCTTT. J is TRBJ1-1 and V is TRBV27; D might be TRBD1 (5 bases). CDR1 MNHEY and CDR2 SMNVEV come from the germline V gene (reference sequence). V gave up 0 bases and J gave up 4 bases, with 12 bases separating them. The CDR3 is made up of 15 amino acids.

The chain combines TRBV28 with TRBJ2-6; 11 positions match TRBD1. The CDR3 covers 15 residues. The V gene end was trimmed by 10 bases and the J gene end by 3 bases; junction bases not matched to a gene: 5. The V gene's germline CDR1 is MDHEN and CDR2 SYDVKM. The CDR3 sequence: CATGTGGDGANVLTF. The CDR3 DNA is TGTGCCACTGGGACAGGGGGAGATGGGGCCAACGTCCTGACTTTC.

V and J are TRBV9 and TRBJ2-1, with 12 nucleotides matching TRBD2. The germline V gene has CDR1 SGDLS and CDR2 YYNGEE. The CDR3 runs to 16 residues. Trimming took 3 bases from V and 9 from J; bases not matched to a gene: 10. The DNA for the CDR3 is TGTGCCAGCAGCGCCAATGGACTAGCGGGACCTGGTGAGCAGTTCTTC. Translating it yields CASSANGLAGPGEQFF.

J is TRBJ2-7 and V is TRBV30; 8 nucleotides agree with TRBD2. J lost 8 bases, V lost 3 bases, and 12 bases had no gene match. Germline V gene sequence: CDR1 GTSNPN, CDR2 SVGIG (reference sequence). This CDR3 has 14 residues. The CDR3 region has the DNA TGTGCCTGGAGCGGGGGAACTAGCGGAATCAAGCAGTACTTC. Translation gives CAWSGGTSGIKQYF.

The table lists this clone with a count of one. CDR3 amino acids: CATRTPHTGAFWYGYTF. CDR3 nucleotide sequence: TGTGCCACTCGAACTCCTCATACAGGGGCCTTTTGGTATGGCTACACCTTC. The rearrangement joins TRBV19 to TRBJ1-2, with 7 bases fitting TRBD1. Trimming at V came to 10 bases and at J to 5 bases, leaving 22 bases not matched to a gene. From germline, CDR1 is LNHDA and CDR2 SQIVND (reference sequence). This CDR3 has 17 amino acids.

The chain is built from TRBV5-4 and TRBJ2-5, with D perhaps matching TRBD1 (6 bases). This CDR3 comprises 12 residues. The germline V gene has CDR1 SGHNT and CDR2 YYREEE (reference sequence). V lost 3 bases and J 5 bases, leaving 8 bases between the germline ends. CDR3 amino acids: CASSSQGETQYF. The CDR3 DNA sequence: TGTGCCAGCAGCTCCCAGGGGGAGACCCAGTACTTC.

J is TRBJ1-4 and V is TRBV28; 11 nucleotides agree with TRBD1. Per germline, CDR1 MDHEN and CDR2 SYDVKM. The V and J ends lost 5 bases and 7 bases, in that order; junction bases with no gene match: 3. This CDR3 spans 14 amino acids. The CDR3 DNA follows: TGTGCCAGCAGTGGACAGGGGGCTGGTGAAAAACTGTTTTTT. It specifies CASSGQGAGEKLFF.

This clone was counted between two and nine times. This rearrangement joins TRBV18 to TRBJ2-1; tentative D call: TRBD2 (5 bases). The V end lost 1 base, the J end lost 8 bases, and 12 bases lay between the germline ends. Germline CDR1 and CDR2: KGHSH and LQKENI. The CDR3 consists of 14 residues. CDR3 nucleotide sequence: TGTGCCAGCTCACCACGCGGGTATTTCGATGAGCAGTTCTTC. It specifies CASSPRGYFDEQFF.

In this sample, this clone turned up a few times. The CDR3 reads CASSFFRDTEAFF. The CDR3 nucleotides read TGTGCCAGTAGTTTTTTCAGGGACACTGAAGCTTTCTTT. The chain is built from TRBV19 and TRBJ1-1; perhaps TRBD1 as D (5 bases). Trimming cost V 5 bases and J 3 bases, with 10 bases left between them. The CDR3 covers 13 residues. Germline CDR1 and CDR2: LNHDA and SQIVND (reference sequence). Together with reference TRBV19 and TRBJ1-1, the CDR3 gives the full variable domain: DGGITQSPKYLFRKEGQNVTLSCEQNLNHDAMYWYRQDPGQGLRLIYYSQIVNDFQKGDIAEGYSVSREKKESFPLTVTSAQKNPTAFYLCASSFFRDTEAFFGQGTRLTVV.

V gene TRBV24-1 combines with J gene TRBJ1-2, with 7 bases matching TRBD1. In germline, CDR1 is KGHDR, CDR2 SFDVKD. V shed 4 bases, J shed 4 bases, and the junction held 5 bases outside the gene matches. This CDR3 is 14 amino acids long. The CDR3 is CATSDQQGSYGYTF. In nucleotides, the CDR3 is TGTGCCACCAGTGACCAACAGGGGTCCTATGGCTACACCTTC.

This rearrangement joins TRBV6-5 to TRBJ1-2; 9 positions match TRBD1. This CDR3 is 14 amino acids long. Germline-derived CDR1 and CDR2 are MNHEY and SVGAGI. The ends lost 2 bases at V and 6 bases at J; junction bases unmatched: 4. DNA for the CDR3: TGTGCCAGCAGTTACCTTGGGACAGGGAATGGCTACACCTTC. Amino acid sequence: CASSYLGTGNGYTF.

The chain employs TRBV7-9 and TRBJ2-1, with TRBD2 matching 8 bases. The CDR3 is 16 amino acids. CDR1 and CDR2 (germline): SEHNR, FQNEAQ (reference sequence). With V trimmed by 5 bases and J by 8 bases, 14 bases remained unmatched. DNA for the CDR3: TGTGCCAGCAGCCAACGGCGAAGCGGGAGTGGTGATGAGCAGTTCTTC. Amino acids: CASSQRRSGSGDEQFF.

The chain has TRBV6-5 and TRBJ2-1, with 13 bases identical to TRBD2. J lost 5 bases, V lost 6 bases, and 4 bases had no gene match. This CDR3 has 15 residues. The germline V gene encodes CDR1 MNHEY and CDR2 SVGAGI. As DNA, the CDR3 is TGTGCCAGCAGGCCCGGGACTAGCGGGGACAATGAGCAGTTCTTC. Its translation: CASRPGTSGDNEQFF.